Listed here are 22 T cell receptor beta chains from one sample, sequenced in a study of shared clonotypes between healthy human individuals. Positively selected for CCR7, the CD45RO-negative cells used as naive CD8 cells excluded terminally differentiated effector memory CD45RA+ cells. The method was immunoSEQ multiplex PCR; TCRdb's version includes in-frame clones alone and lacks a portion of them. The table shows more than 2 million clones, with about 95% occurring only once. Sequenced input: naive CD8+ T cells sorted from blood. These receptors originate from a man between 18 and 35 years old in good health.

The J gene is TRBJ2-7, the V gene TRBV5-1; D is perhaps TRBD1 (6 bases). This CDR3 is 15 amino acids long. Germline CDR1 SGHRS, CDR2 YFSETQ. Trimming stripped 2 bases from V and 3 bases from J, with 15 bases between. CDR3 loop: CASSFFSSDSYEQYF. The CDR3 DNA sequence: TGCGCCAGCAGCTTTTTTTCCTCGGACAGCTACGAGCAGTACTTC.

This clone was found once. Other DNA sequences within the sample encode an identical CDR3. V gene TRBV6-1 combines with J gene TRBJ2-7; D unclear. CDR1 and CDR2 from the germline V gene are MNHNS and SASEGT. V lost 6 bases and J lost 4, with 4 bases in between. The CDR3 totals 10 residues. Here the CDR3 DNA reads TGTGCCAGCAGAGATTACGAGCAGTACTTC. Translating gives CASRDYEQYF.

V and J are TRBV4-1 and TRBJ2-3; D gene unclear. The CDR3 extends over 16 amino acids. The V end was cut by 3 bases, the J end by 1 base, with 14 bases between. The germline CDR1 and CDR2 sequences are MGHRA and YSYEKL. The CDR3: CASSHGSHSGTDTQYF. In DNA, the CDR3 is TGCGCCAGCAGCCACGGCTCTCACTCCGGCACAGATACGCAGTATTTT.

The V call is TRBV9, the J call TRBJ2-2, with D perhaps matching TRBD2 (5 bases). CDR3 size: 14 residues. Between the trimmed V and J ends, which lost 0 bases and 6 bases, there was a span of 9 bases. Per the germline V gene, CDR1 is SGDLS and CDR2 is YYNGEE. CDR3 in DNA: TGTGCCAGCAGCGTAGGACTAAACGCCGGGGAGCTGTTTTTT. This encodes CASSVGLNAGELFF.

The CDR3 loop is CSVEPRDSFSSYNEQFF. Here the CDR3 DNA reads TGCAGCGTTGAACCCCGGGACAGTTTTAGCTCCTACAATGAGCAGTTCTTC. The V gene is TRBV29-1, the J gene TRBJ2-1; 7 positions agree with TRBD1. CDR1 is SQVTM, CDR2 ANQGSEA, per germline. V lost 2 bases, J lost 0 bases, and 10 bases stayed unmatched. This CDR3 comprises 17 residues.

The V and J genes are TRBV2 and TRBJ1-1; unclear D gene. CDR1 and CDR2 (germline): SNHLY, FYNNEI. CDR3 length equals 14 residues. V dropped 6 bases and J dropped 1 base, with 12 bases sitting between them. The CDR3 bases are TGTGCCAGCAGGGCTCCGGATGGGAACACTGAAGCTTTCTTT. It yields the protein CASRAPDGNTEAFF.

The V and J genes are TRBV4-1 and TRBJ2-1, with 7 bases lining up with TRBD1. The CDR3 is 17 residues long. Germline CDR1 MGHRA, CDR2 YSYEKL. V lost 2 bases to trimming and J lost 1 base; unmatched junction nucleotides: 8. This CDR3 is CASSQPPGQESYNEQFF. The CDR3, as DNA: TGCGCCAGCAGCCAACCCCCAGGACAGGAGTCCTACAATGAGCAGTTCTTC.

This clone showed up just once. This chain joins TRBV11-2 and TRBJ2-5; D possibly corresponds to TRBD1 (6 bases). V lost 4 bases and J lost 2, with 11 bases in between. Germline CDR1 is SGHAT and CDR2 is FQNNGV. This CDR3 spans 14 amino acids. The CDR3 DNA is TGTGCCAGCAGCTCCCTGGACAGTCAAGAGACCCAGTACTTC. Its protein is CASSSLDSQETQYF.

The V and J genes are TRBV9 and TRBJ2-5; either TRBD1 or TRBD2 may supply D (5 bases each). Trimming removed 4 bases from V and 2 bases from J, with 9 bases in between. Germline V gives CDR1 SGDLS, CDR2 YYNGEE. The CDR3 sequence is 13 residues long. Here the CDR3 reads CASSFGAQETQYF. For the CDR3, the DNA is TGTGCCAGCAGCTTCGGGGCTCAAGAGACCCAGTACTTC.

The gene calls are TRBV9 and TRBJ1-2; TRBD1 is a possible D gene (6 bases). Trimming pared 4 bases from V and 5 bases from J, leaving 18 bases between. Germline CDR1 is SGDLS and CDR2 is YYNGEE. The CDR3 has 15 amino acids. CDR3 loop: CASSPGAGPGYGYTF. CDR3 in DNA: TGTGCCAGCAGCCCAGGGGCAGGACCTGGGTATGGCTACACCTTC.

Comments on this clone: Other DNA sequences from this sample encode an identical CDR3 as well. The chain carries TRBV6-1 and TRBJ2-7; D may be TRBD2 (7 bases). The length of the CDR3 is 14 residues. V gave up 3 bases and J gave up 2 bases, with 11 bases separating them. Germline V gene lookup returns CDR1 MNHNS and CDR2 SASEGT. DNA of the CDR3: TGTGCCAGCAGTGAGGGGGGGGCTGCCTACGAGCAGTACTTC. This sequence encodes CASSEGGAAYEQYF.

The V and J genes are TRBV6-6 and TRBJ2-1, with 7 bases matching TRBD2. Unmatched junction bases numbered 13, after V lost 5 bases and J lost 6 bases. From germline, CDR1 is MNHNY and CDR2 SVGAGI (reference sequence). The CDR3 extends over 16 amino acids. The CDR3 sequence: CASSRTGGEGFNEQFF. The CDR3 DNA reads TGTGCCAGCAGTCGGACGGGGGGAGAAGGATTCAATGAGCAGTTCTTC.

The V call is TRBV6-5, the J call TRBJ2-7, with D unresolved. The CDR3 runs 15 residues. Germline assignment: CDR1 MNHEY and CDR2 SVGAGI. V dropped 2 bases and J dropped 2 bases, with 13 bases sitting between them. The CDR3 bases are TGTGCCAGCAGTTACGGGGTCGTAGAAGCCTACGAGCAGTACTTC. Translating gives CASSYGVVEAYEQYF.

The chain has TRBV6-6 and TRBJ2-3; D uncertain. The V gene lost 6 bases and the J gene lost 4 bases, with 14 bases spanning the gap. This CDR3 has 14 residues. Germline V gene data show CDR1 as MNHNY and CDR2 as SVGAGI (reference sequence). CDR3 in DNA: TGTGCCAGCAGACCCACAGCCTTGGCAGATACGCAGTATTTT. Protein product: CASRPTALADTQYF.

This chain links TRBV5-6 with TRBJ1-3; D uncertain. CDR3 length: 16 amino acids. V was clipped by 0 bases and J by 0 bases, with 10 bases between them. The germline V gene encodes CDR1 SGHDT and CDR2 YYEEEE. The CDR3 DNA reads as TGTGCCAGCAGCTTGGACAGCGTGAGCTCTGGAAACACCATATATTTT. Protein product: CASSLDSVSSGNTIYF.

CDR3 region: CASREGTGVSEQFF. CDR3 bases: TGTGCCAGCAGGGAGGGAACAGGGGTTAGTGAGCAGTTCTTC. The chain links TRBV6-1 to TRBJ2-1; TRBD1 might be the D (7 bases). Per germline, CDR1 MNHNS and CDR2 SASEGT. CDR3 size: 14 residues. The V end lost 6 bases, the J end lost 9 bases, and 18 bases lay between the germline ends.

The chain is built from TRBV19 and TRBJ1-2; tentative D call: TRBD1 (6 bases). CDR3 length: 14 residues. V was cut by 6 bases and J by 7 bases, with 18 bases left in between. Germline CDR1 and CDR2: LNHDA and SQIVND (reference sequence). The CDR3 coding sequence is TGTGCCAGTAGCCCCTTTAGGGGGACTCTTGGCTACACCTTC. It is translated as CASSPFRGTLGYTF. The complete variable domain, with remaining parts taken from reference TRBV19 and TRBJ1-2, reads DGGITQSPKYLFRKEGQNVTLSCEQNLNHDAMYWYRQDPGQGLRLIYYSQIVNDFQKGDIAEGYSVSREKKESFPLTVTSAQKNPTAFYLCASSPFRGTLGYTFGSGTRLTVV.

In DNA, the CDR3 is TGTGCCAGCAGCTTCCCCCTCGGACTAGTCACTGAAGCTTTCTTT. Translation: CASSFPLGLVTEAFF. The chain employs TRBV11-2 and TRBJ1-1, with D unresolved. The germline gives CDR1 SGHAT, CDR2 FQNNGV. Trimming removed 3 bases at V and 4 bases at J, with 15 bases between. The CDR3 is 15 amino acids.

The rearrangement uses TRBV28 and TRBJ1-3; D is unclear. Germline V lookup: CDR1 MDHEN, CDR2 SYDVKM. The V end lost 2 bases, the J end lost 0 bases, and 11 bases lay between the germline ends. This CDR3 spans 16 amino acids. As DNA, the CDR3 is TGTGCCAGCAGTTTACGGTTGGGTTTCTCTGGAAACACCATATATTTT. This gives the protein CASSLRLGFSGNTIYF.

V is TRBV9 and J is TRBJ2-3, with 13 bases lining up with TRBD2. CDR1 and CDR2 from the germline V gene are SGDLS and YYNGEE. Trimming took 1 base from V and 0 from J; bases not matched to a gene: 8. CDR3 length equals 19 residues. In DNA form, the CDR3 reads TGTGCCAGCAGCGTACCGGAACTAGCGGGGGGGATAAGCACAGATACGCAGTATTTT. Amino acids: CASSVPELAGGISTDTQYF.

V gene TRBV7-9 combines with J gene TRBJ2-2; no reliable D call. This CDR3 comprises 16 residues. V was pared by 1 base and J by 0 bases, with 9 bases between. Germline assignment: CDR1 SEHNR and CDR2 FQNEAQ (reference sequence). The chain's CDR3 is CASSLGTHANTGELFF. The DNA of the CDR3 is TGTGCCAGCAGCTTAGGTACTCACGCGAACACCGGGGAGCTGTTTTTT.

The V and J genes are TRBV6-5 and TRBJ2-5, with a tentative D call TRBD2 (6 bases). The germline V gene has CDR1 MNHEY and CDR2 SVGAGI. The V gene lost 7 bases and the J gene lost 5 bases, with 11 bases spanning the gap. The CDR3 runs to 12 residues. CDR3 nucleotides: TGTGCCAGCACCGGGAGCGGGGAGACCCAGTACTTC. Protein sequence: CASTGSGETQYF.